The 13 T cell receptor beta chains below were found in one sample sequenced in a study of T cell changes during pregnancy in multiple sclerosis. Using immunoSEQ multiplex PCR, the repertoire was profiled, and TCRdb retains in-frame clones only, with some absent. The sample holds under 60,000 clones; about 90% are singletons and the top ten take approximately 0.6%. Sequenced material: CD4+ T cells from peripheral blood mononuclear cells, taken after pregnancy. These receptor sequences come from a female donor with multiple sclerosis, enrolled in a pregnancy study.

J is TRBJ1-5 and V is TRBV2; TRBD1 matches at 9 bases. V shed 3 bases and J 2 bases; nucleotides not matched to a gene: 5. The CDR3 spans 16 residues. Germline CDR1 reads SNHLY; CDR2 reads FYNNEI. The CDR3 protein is CASSELQGAGNQPQHF. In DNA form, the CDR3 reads TGTGCCAGCAGTGAGCTACAGGGGGCGGGCAATCAGCCCCAGCATTTT.

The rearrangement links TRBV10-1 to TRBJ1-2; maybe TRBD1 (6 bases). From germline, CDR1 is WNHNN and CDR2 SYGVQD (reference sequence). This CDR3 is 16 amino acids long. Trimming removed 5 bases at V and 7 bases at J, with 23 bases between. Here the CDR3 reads CASSRPFGQPRGGYTF. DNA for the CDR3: TGCGCCAGCAGTAGACCGTTTGGACAGCCCAGGGGTGGCTACACCTTC.

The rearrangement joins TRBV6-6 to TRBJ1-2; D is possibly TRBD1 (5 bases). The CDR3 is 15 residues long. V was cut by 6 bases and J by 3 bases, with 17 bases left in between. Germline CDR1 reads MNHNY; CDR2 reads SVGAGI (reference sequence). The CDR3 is CASSPLAGRDYGYTF. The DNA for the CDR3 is TGTGCCAGCAGCCCACTTGCGGGGCGAGACTATGGCTACACCTTC.

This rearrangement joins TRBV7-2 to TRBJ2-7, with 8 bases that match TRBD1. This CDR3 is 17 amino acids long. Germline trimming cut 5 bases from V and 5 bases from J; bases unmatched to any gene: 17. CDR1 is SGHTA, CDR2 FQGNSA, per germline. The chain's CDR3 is CASSPTFDRGHIHEQYF. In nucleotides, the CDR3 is TGTGCCAGCAGCCCCACCTTCGACAGGGGCCACATCCACGAGCAGTACTTC.

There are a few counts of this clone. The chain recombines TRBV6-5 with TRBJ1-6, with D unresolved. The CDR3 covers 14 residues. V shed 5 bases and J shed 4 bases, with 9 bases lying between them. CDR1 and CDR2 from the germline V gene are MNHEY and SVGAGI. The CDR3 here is CASSGSGYNSPLHF. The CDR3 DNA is TGTGCCAGCAGTGGTAGCGGGTATAATTCACCCCTCCACTTT.

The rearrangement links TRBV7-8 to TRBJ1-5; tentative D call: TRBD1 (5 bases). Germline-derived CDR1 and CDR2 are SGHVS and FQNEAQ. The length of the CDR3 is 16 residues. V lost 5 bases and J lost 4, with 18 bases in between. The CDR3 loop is CASSVQVTFGNQPQHF. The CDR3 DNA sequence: TGTGCCAGCAGCGTACAGGTGACCTTTGGGAATCAGCCCCAGCATTTT. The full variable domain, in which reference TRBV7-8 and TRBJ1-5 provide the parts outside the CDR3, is GAGVSQSPRYKVAKRGQDVALRCDPISGHVSLFWYQQALGQGPEFLTYFQNEAQLDKSGLPSDRFFAERPEGSVSTLKIQRTQQEDSAVYLCASSVQVTFGNQPQHFGDGTRLSIL.

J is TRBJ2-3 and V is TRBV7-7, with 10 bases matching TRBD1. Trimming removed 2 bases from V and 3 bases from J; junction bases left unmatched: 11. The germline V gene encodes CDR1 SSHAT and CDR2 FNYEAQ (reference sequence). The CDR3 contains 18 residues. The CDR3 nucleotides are TGTGCCAGCAGCTTACCCTTTTGTCCGGGACAGGGGACAGATACGCAGTATTTT. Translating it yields CASSLPFCPGQGTDTQYF.

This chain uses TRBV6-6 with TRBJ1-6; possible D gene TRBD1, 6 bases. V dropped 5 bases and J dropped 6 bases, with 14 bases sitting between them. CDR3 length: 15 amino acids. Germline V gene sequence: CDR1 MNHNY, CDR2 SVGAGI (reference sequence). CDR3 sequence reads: CASSPGGQINSPLHF. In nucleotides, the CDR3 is TGTGCCAGCAGTCCAGGTGGACAGATTAATTCACCCCTCCACTTT.

CDR3 sequence (DNA): TGTGCCAGCAGTTTGGCTCAGCAGGGGACCGCCGAGCAGTACTTC. Translating it yields CASSLAQQGTAEQYF. The chain has TRBV27 and TRBJ2-7; tentative D call: TRBD1 (6 bases). V dropped 3 bases and J dropped 6 bases, with 18 bases sitting between them. The germline V gene has CDR1 MNHEY and CDR2 SMNVEV (reference sequence). The CDR3 is made up of 15 amino acids.

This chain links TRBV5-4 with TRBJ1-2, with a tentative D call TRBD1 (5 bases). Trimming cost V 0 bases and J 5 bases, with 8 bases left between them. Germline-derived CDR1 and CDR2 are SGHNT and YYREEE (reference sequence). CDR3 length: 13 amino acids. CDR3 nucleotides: TGTGCCAGCAGCTTGGCGGGGGGGTATGGCTACACCTTC. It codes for CASSLAGGYGYTF.

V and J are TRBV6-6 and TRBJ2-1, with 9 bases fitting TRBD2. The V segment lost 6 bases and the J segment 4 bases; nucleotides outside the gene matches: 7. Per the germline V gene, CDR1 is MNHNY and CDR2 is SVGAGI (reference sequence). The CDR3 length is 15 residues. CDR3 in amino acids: CASRRGGATYNEQFF. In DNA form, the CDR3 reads TGTGCCAGCAGGCGCGGGGGGGCCACTTACAATGAGCAGTTCTTC.

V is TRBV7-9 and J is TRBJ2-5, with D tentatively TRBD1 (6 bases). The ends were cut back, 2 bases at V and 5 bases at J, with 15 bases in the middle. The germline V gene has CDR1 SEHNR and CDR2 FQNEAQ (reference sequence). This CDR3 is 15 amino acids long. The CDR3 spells CASSLWSAGEETQYF. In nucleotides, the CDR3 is TGTGCCAGCAGCTTATGGAGCGCAGGGGAGGAGACCCAGTACTTC.

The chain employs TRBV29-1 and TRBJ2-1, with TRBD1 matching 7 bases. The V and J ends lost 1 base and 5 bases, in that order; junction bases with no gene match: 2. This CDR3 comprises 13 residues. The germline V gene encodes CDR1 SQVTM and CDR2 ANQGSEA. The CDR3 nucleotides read TGCAGCGTTGAAGGACAGGGAAACAATGAGCAGTTCTTC. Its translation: CSVEGQGNNEQFF.